This T cell receptor (beta chain) was recorded in a study of OX40 agonist ivuxolimab in advanced cancers. At the level of the study: Partial responses were achieved by three patients, of whom one had hepatocellular carcinoma and two had cutaneous melanoma.

Turning to this clone: No antigen is known for it.

Whole-study findings and limits: In the 0.1-3.0 mg/kg groups, partial responders showed among the lowest expansion.

Deletions cut 3 bases from V and 7 bases from J, with 16 bases between. The germline V gene encodes CDR1 MDHEN and CDR2 SYDVKM. The CDR3 length is 15 residues. Exclusion applied to patients with autoimmune disease history or systemic immunosuppression. The repertoire was sequenced with immunoSEQ multiplex PCR; TCRdb's copy has only in-frame clones and lacks some. This table has roughly 67,000 clones, approximately 90% appearing once. J is TRBJ2-1 and V is TRBV28; D gene ambiguous. Specimen: CD4+ or CD8+ T cells sorted from blood, collected in a trial of the OX40 agonist ivuxolimab. This TCR was recovered from an adult with an advanced solid tumor such as melanoma, head and neck, liver or kidney cancer. In nucleotides, the CDR3 is TGTGCCAGCAGTTTGGGCCTGGGGTCCCAGAATGAGCAGTTCTTC. This encodes CASSLGLGSQNEQFF.